These 28 T cell receptor beta chains were all obtained from the same sample, sequenced in a study of blood T cell repertoires in COVID-19. Libraries were prepared by immunoSEQ multiplex PCR; TCRdb keeps only in-frame clonotypes and omits some of them. This sample carries about 260,000 clones, 88% of them seen once, and the ten largest clones take 0.7%. Sequencing input: peripheral blood. These receptors originate from a human donor in a cohort sampled during active COVID-19.

This chain joins TRBV28 and TRBJ1-2; D call uncertain. This CDR3 spans 12 amino acids. Deletions cut 2 bases from V and 4 bases from J, with 5 bases between. CDR1 and CDR2 (germline): MDHEN, SYDVKM. CDR3 region: CASSLQAYGYTF. Written as DNA, the CDR3 is TGTGCCAGCAGTTTACAAGCCTATGGCTACACCTTC.

The rearrangement joins TRBV3-1 (or the pseudogene TRBV3-2) to TRBJ2-7; 7 nucleotides line up with TRBD1. Trimming removed 4 bases from V and 0 bases from J; junction bases left unmatched: 24. Germline V gives CDR1 LGHDT, CDR2 YNNKEL (reference sequence). The CDR3 contains 21 residues. CDR3 residues: CASSPPPRGISIGGSSYEQYF. CDR3 DNA: TGTGCCAGCAGCCCTCCTCCTAGGGGAATCTCTATAGGGGGCAGCTCCTACGAGCAGTACTTC.

This chain joins TRBV6-5 and TRBJ2-7; tentatively, D is TRBD2 (5 bases). Trimming cost V 5 bases and J 6 bases, with 11 bases left between them. Germline-derived CDR1 and CDR2 are MNHEY and SVGAGI. The length of the CDR3 is 12 residues. Written as DNA, the CDR3 is TGTGCCAGCAGTCGGGGAAGGGTCGAGCAGTACTTC. Amino acid sequence: CASSRGRVEQYF.

The gene calls are TRBV10-3 and TRBJ2-4; D may be TRBD1 (6 bases). The V end was cut by 5 bases, the J end by 2 bases, with 13 bases between. Germline assignment: CDR1 ENHRY and CDR2 SYGVKD. This CDR3 spans 15 amino acids. Here the CDR3 reads CAISSQGQTKNIQYF. CDR3 DNA sequence: TGTGCCATCAGTTCCCAGGGGCAGACCAAAAACATTCAGTACTTC.

The V and J genes are TRBV3-1 (or the pseudogene TRBV3-2) and TRBJ1-6, with a weak D call TRBD1 (5 bases). Looked up from germline, CDR1 is LGHDT and CDR2 is YNNKEL (reference sequence). The V and J ends lost 3 bases and 9 bases respectively, with 15 bases between them. The CDR3 spans 15 residues. In nucleotides, the CDR3 is TGTGCCAGCAGCCACCCCCAGGGTAGGAGTTCACCCCTCCACTTT. Translation gives CASSHPQGRSSPLHF.

The chain employs TRBV6-1 and TRBJ2-5; 9 bases align to TRBD1. This CDR3 comprises 16 residues. After removal of 2 bases from V and 4 bases from J, the junction contained 8 bases not matched to a gene. CDR1 is MNHNS and CDR2 is SASEGT in the germline V gene. CDR3 sequence (DNA): TGTGCCAGCAGTGAATCTGGACAGGGGAACTTAGAGACCCAGTACTTC. This translates into CASSESGQGNLETQYF.

The chain has TRBV30 and TRBJ1-1; D may be TRBD1 (6 bases). The germline gives CDR1 GTSNPN, CDR2 SVGIG (reference sequence). V shed 0 bases and J shed 1 base, with 21 bases lying between them. The CDR3 totals 18 residues. DNA for the CDR3: TGTGCCTGGAGTGTATGGGGGCAGGGGTTCGCTCAGAACACTGAAGCTTTCTTT. It encodes CAWSVWGQGFAQNTEAFF. The full variable domain, with the rest looked up from reference TRBV30 and TRBJ1-1, is SQTIHQWPATLVQPVGSPLSLECTVEGTSNPNLYWYRQAAGRGLQLLFYSVGIGQISSEVPQNLSASRPQDRQFILSSKKLLLSDSGFYLCAWSVWGQGFAQNTEAFFGQGTRLTVV.

The J gene is TRBJ2-7, the V gene TRBV12-3 or TRBV12-4; D is undetermined. This CDR3 contains 11 residues. V lost 2 bases, J lost 6 bases, and 5 bases lay in between. The CDR3 nucleotides are TGTGCCAGCAGTTTATACGGCGAGCAGTACTTC. Its protein is CASSLYGEQYF.

The rearrangement uses TRBV3-1 (or the pseudogene TRBV3-2) and TRBJ2-7; a possible D gene is TRBD2 (6 bases). The V gene's germline CDR1 is LGHDT and CDR2 YNNKEL (reference sequence). Trimming removed 4 bases at V and 0 bases at J, with 19 bases between. The CDR3 spans 17 residues. This CDR3 reads CASSPYPGLLSSYEQYF. CDR3 DNA: TGTGCCAGCAGCCCATATCCGGGACTCCTAAGCTCCTACGAGCAGTACTTC.

The CDR3 loop is CASSPPSRISGNTIYF. CDR3 bases: TGTGCCAGCTCACCACCGAGTCGCATCTCTGGAAACACCATATATTTT. The V and J genes are TRBV18 and TRBJ1-3, with unresolved D. Germline V gives CDR1 KGHSH, CDR2 LQKENI. This CDR3 has 16 amino acids. Trimming cost V 0 bases and J 0 bases, with 9 bases left between them.

The chain's CDR3 is CASSFTGENTEAFF. As DNA, the CDR3 is TGCGCCAGCAGCTTTACAGGGGAGAACACTGAAGCTTTCTTT. The chain employs TRBV5-1 and TRBJ1-1, with 7 bases aligning to TRBD1. Per the germline V gene, CDR1 is SGHRS and CDR2 is YFSETQ. CDR3 length: 14 amino acids. V shed 2 bases and J 1 base; nucleotides not matched to a gene: 2.

This clone was recorded once. V and J are TRBV11-2 and TRBJ2-7; 7 bases align to TRBD1. CDR3 length equals 15 residues. Trimming cost V 5 bases and J 3 bases; bases outside gene matches: 10. In germline, CDR1 is SGHAT, CDR2 FQNNGV. The CDR3 is CASSGPRTGDYEQYF. The CDR3, as DNA: TGTGCCAGCAGCGGACCCAGGACAGGCGACTACGAGCAGTACTTC.

The genes are TRBV9 and TRBJ1-2; D remains unclear. V lost 4 bases, J lost 6 bases, and 13 bases lay in between. CDR1 SGDLS and CDR2 YYNGEE come from the germline V gene. This CDR3 has 13 residues. The CDR3 loop is CASSPRQVDGYTF. DNA for the CDR3: TGTGCCAGCAGCCCTCGACAAGTCGATGGCTACACCTTC.

Only one count was recorded for this clone. The chain joins TRBV18 to TRBJ2-7; the match to TRBD2 covers 12 bases. The CDR3 totals 14 residues. Germline assignment: CDR1 KGHSH and CDR2 LQKENI. Unmatched junction bases numbered 4, after V lost 6 bases and J lost 4 bases. The CDR3 loop is CASSRTSGTYEQYF. The CDR3 DNA is TGTGCCAGCTCGCGGACTAGCGGGACATACGAGCAGTACTTC.

V is TRBV6-2 or TRBV6-3 and J is TRBJ1-1; no reliable D call. The CDR3 runs to 14 residues. Germline CDR1 is MNHEY and CDR2 is SVGEGT. V lost 3 bases to trimming and J lost 0 bases, with 8 bases between them. DNA of the CDR3: TGTGCCAGCAGTTATTTGACTGTGAACACTGAAGCTTTCTTT. Protein: CASSYLTVNTEAFF.

The chain has TRBV21-1 and TRBJ1-5; the tabulated D call, TRBD1, remains unverified against the DNA. TRBV21-1 is a pseudogene. The CDR3 is 16 residues long. Written as DNA, the CDR3 is TGTGCCAGCAGCAATCTGGACAGGGCCTCTAATCAGCCCCAGCATTTT. Amino acids: CASSNLDRASNQPQHF.

This chain links TRBV7-9 with TRBJ2-5; possible D gene TRBD1, 6 bases. The V gene's germline CDR1 is SEHNR and CDR2 FQNEAQ (reference sequence). The CDR3 totals 14 residues. Trimming left V 2 bases short and J 4 bases short, with 11 bases between. The CDR3 bases are TGTGCCAGCAGCTTAAACAGGGTCGTAGAGACCCAGTACTTC. Protein sequence: CASSLNRVVETQYF.

The chain uses TRBV6-2 or TRBV6-3 and TRBJ2-7; 7 bases align to TRBD1. The CDR3 length is 17 residues. The germline V gene encodes CDR1 MNHEY and CDR2 SVGEGT. V lost 5 bases to trimming and J lost 1 base; unmatched junction nucleotides: 14. As DNA, the CDR3 is TGTGCCAGCAGTCTCCGCGGCCAGACAGGGCTGTCCTACGAGCAGTACTTC. Its protein is CASSLRGQTGLSYEQYF.

This chain uses TRBV5-4 with TRBJ1-1, with D hard to call. Germline values: CDR1 SGHNT, CDR2 YYREEE (reference sequence). Trimming took 9 bases from V and 0 from J, leaving 12 bases between them. This CDR3 is 13 amino acids long. The CDR3, as DNA: TGTGCCACCCGGGTGCGCCTGAACACTGAAGCTTTCTTT. Protein sequence: CATRVRLNTEAFF.

The chain couples TRBV3-1 (or the pseudogene TRBV3-2) to TRBJ2-7; tentative D call: TRBD2 (6 bases). Germline CDR1 is LGHDT and CDR2 is YNNKEL (reference sequence). The CDR3 totals 15 residues. V lost 4 bases to trimming and J lost 0 bases, with 13 bases between them. Written as DNA, the CDR3 is TGTGCCAGCAGCCCAGAGGAGGGTTTCTCCTACGAGCAGTACTTC. This codes for CASSPEEGFSYEQYF.

The J gene is TRBJ1-4, the V gene TRBV18; 7 bases align to TRBD1. Germline V gene data show CDR1 as KGHSH and CDR2 as LQKENI. The CDR3 extends over 16 amino acids. The V segment lost 3 bases and the J segment 10 bases; nucleotides outside the gene matches: 14. CDR3 nucleotides: TGTGCCAGCTCACCCAATACAGGGGTATCGGGTCGAAAACTGTTTTTT. It specifies CASSPNTGVSGRKLFF.

The chain combines TRBV19 with TRBJ2-3, with D perhaps TRBD1 (5 bases). The CDR3 spans 15 residues. The V and J ends lost 6 bases and 0 bases respectively, with 13 bases between them. CDR1 LNHDA and CDR2 SQIVND come from the germline V gene (reference sequence). The CDR3 nucleotides read TGTGCCAGTAGCCCGATAGGGGTAAGCACAGATACGCAGTATTTT. Translating it yields CASSPIGVSTDTQYF.

The chain couples TRBV13 to TRBJ2-3; TRBD1 agrees at 9 bases. V dropped 2 bases and J dropped 6; count of bases not matched to a gene: 12. The CDR3 is 17 amino acids. The germline gives CDR1 PRHDT, CDR2 FYEKMQ (reference sequence). CDR3 in amino acids: CASSLNSGTGISDTQYF. Here the CDR3 DNA reads TGTGCCAGCAGCTTAAATTCGGGGACAGGGATTTCCGATACGCAGTATTTT. The whole variable domain, remainder taken from reference TRBV13 and TRBJ2-3, is AAGVIQSPRHLIKEKRETATLKCYPIPRHDTVYWYQQGPGQDPQFLISFYEKMQSDKGSIPDRFSAQQFSDYHSELNMSSLELGDSALYFCASSLNSGTGISDTQYFGPGTRLTVL.

A single count supports this clone. This chain uses TRBV7-9 with TRBJ1-6; 7 bases line up with TRBD1. With V trimmed by 1 base and J by 10 bases, 7 bases remained unmatched. Germline V gene sequence: CDR1 SEHNR, CDR2 FQNEAQ (reference sequence). CDR3 length: 15 residues. For the CDR3, the DNA is TGTGCCAGCAGCTTAGATGACAGGGAGAACTCACCCCTCCACTTT. Translating it yields CASSLDDRENSPLHF. Combining the CDR3 with reference TRBV7-9 and TRBJ1-6 gives the whole variable domain DTGVSQNPRHKITKRGQNVTFRCDPISEHNRLYWYRQTLGQGPEFLTYFQNEAQLEKSRLLSDRFSAERPKGSFSTLEIQRTEQGDSAMYLCASSLDDRENSPLHFGNGTRLTVT.

The CDR3 region has the DNA TGTGCCAGCAGCCCCGACTCAGGGCAGTTCTACGAGCAGTACTTC. Its translation is CASSPDSGQFYEQYF. The genes are TRBV3-1 (or the pseudogene TRBV3-2) and TRBJ2-7, with D perhaps matching TRBD1 (5 bases). This CDR3 has 15 residues. The V gene lost 4 bases and the J gene lost 3 bases, with 16 bases spanning the gap. Germline values: CDR1 LGHDT, CDR2 YNNKEL (reference sequence).

The gene calls are TRBV9 and TRBJ2-7; 7 bases align to TRBD2. Germline values: CDR1 SGDLS, CDR2 YYNGEE. Trimming took 2 bases from V and 3 from J; bases not matched to a gene: 17. This CDR3 is built from 18 residues. In DNA form, the CDR3 reads TGTGCCAGCAGCGTTGGACGACTAGCACGAGAGGGTTACTACGAGCAGTACTTC. Translation gives CASSVGRLAREGYYEQYF.

The chain couples TRBV19 to TRBJ2-7, with D maybe TRBD2 (6 bases). Per germline, CDR1 LNHDA and CDR2 SQIVND (reference sequence). V shed 6 bases and J shed 3 bases, with 18 bases lying between them. CDR3 length: 15 amino acids. The CDR3 nucleotides read TGTGCCAGTAGCTGGCCCGATGCGGGGTTCTACGAGCAGTACTTC. It translates to CASSWPDAGFYEQYF.

In its sample, this clone was seen a few times. The chain employs TRBV15 and TRBJ1-3, with 9 bases matching TRBD1. This CDR3 contains 13 residues. V gave up 5 bases and J gave up 7 bases; unmatched junction bases: 3. CDR1 is LNHNV, CDR2 YYDKDF, per germline (reference sequence). As DNA, the CDR3 is TGTGCCACCAGCCGGGGACAGGGCAACACCATATATTTT. Translated: CATSRGQGNTIYF.